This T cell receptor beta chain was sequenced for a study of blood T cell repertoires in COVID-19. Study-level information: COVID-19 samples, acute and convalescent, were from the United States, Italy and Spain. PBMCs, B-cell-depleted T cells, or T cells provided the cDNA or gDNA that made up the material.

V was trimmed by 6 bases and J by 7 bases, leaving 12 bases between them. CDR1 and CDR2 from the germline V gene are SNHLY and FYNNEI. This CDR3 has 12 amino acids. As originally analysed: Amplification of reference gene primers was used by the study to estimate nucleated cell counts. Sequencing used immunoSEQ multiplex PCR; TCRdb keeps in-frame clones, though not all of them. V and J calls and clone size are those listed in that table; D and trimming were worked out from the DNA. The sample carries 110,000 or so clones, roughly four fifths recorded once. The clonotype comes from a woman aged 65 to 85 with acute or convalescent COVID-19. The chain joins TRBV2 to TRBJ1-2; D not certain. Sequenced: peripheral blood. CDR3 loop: CASRGSGSGYTF. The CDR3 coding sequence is TGTGCCAGCAGAGGGAGCGGGAGTGGCTACACCTTC.